The sequence of this TCR beta chain was determined in a study of cytomegalovirus exposure and HLA in healthy donors. This clone showed up just a few times. The CDR3 spans 13 residues. From germline, CDR1 is MNHNS and CDR2 SASEGT. Trimming cost V 0 bases and J 6 bases, with 7 bases left between them. The PCR employed 60 Vbeta primers together with 13 Jbeta primers. Profiled with immunoSEQ multiplex PCR; TCRdb holds only in-frame clones, not every one. Here the sample spans 160,000 or so clones, over 75% being singletons. The clonotype comes from a man aged 40-55 years in good health and CMV-seronegative. The sequenced sample was PBMCs. The J gene is TRBJ2-3, the V gene TRBV6-1, with a tentative D call TRBD2 (5 bases). The DNA of the CDR3 is TGTGCCAGCAGTGAAGCGCCGGGGGATACGCAGTATTTT. This translates into CASSEAPGDTQYF.